This entry lists 13 T cell receptor beta chains sequenced from one sample in a study of blood T cells in healthy people across ages. Primers used in a second PCR of roughly 6 to 11 cycles were a sample-barcoded 5' primer and a J-beta primer mix. TCRdb independently ran MiXCR on the 5' RACE reads; one entry per CDR3 protein. Here the sample spans about 1.1 million distinct CDR3 sequences, roughly two fifths being singletons. The sequencing sample was made of blood. The receptor set was obtained from a man aged 18-30 years in good health.

This chain connects TRBV11-2 to TRBJ2-2, with D perhaps TRBD2 (6 bases). The V gene lost 0 bases and the J gene lost 2 bases, with 13 bases spanning the gap. The length of the CDR3 is 17 residues. CDR1 and CDR2 from the germline V gene are SGHAT and FQNNGV. The CDR3 loop is CASSLDRWGENTGELFF. CDR3 nucleotides: TGTGCCAGCAGCTTAGATCGCTGGGGGGAAAACACCGGGGAGCTGTTTTTT. The full variable domain, with the rest looked up from reference TRBV11-2 and TRBJ2-2, is EAGVAQSPRYKIIEKRQSVAFWCNPISGHATLYWYQQILGQGPKLLIQFQNNGVVDDSQLPKDRFSAERLKGVDSTLKIQPAKLEDSAVYLCASSLDRWGENTGELFFGEGSRLTVL.

The V gene is TRBV6-5, the J gene TRBJ2-1, with 8 bases fitting TRBD1. Trimming cost V 2 bases and J 8 bases; bases outside gene matches: 2. This CDR3 region has 13 residues. From germline, CDR1 is MNHEY and CDR2 SVGAGI. This CDR3 is CASSYRQGHEQFF. The CDR3 nucleotides are TGTGCCAGCAGTTACCGACAGGGGCATGAGCAGTTCTTC.

The V call is TRBV20-1, the J call TRBJ2-7; 8 bases are shared with TRBD1. Trimming took 6 bases from V and 7 from J; bases not matched to a gene: 14. The CDR3 sequence is 14 residues long. The germline gives CDR1 DFQATT, CDR2 SNEGSKA (reference sequence). Written as DNA, the CDR3 is TGCAGTGCCAGGTTAGGACAGGGATACAATGAGCAGTACTTC. Protein product: CSARLGQGYNEQYF.

J is TRBJ2-5 and V is TRBV5-1; the match to TRBD1 covers 9 bases. The CDR3 spans 16 residues. Trimming removed 5 bases from V and 5 bases from J; junction bases left unmatched: 13. Germline V gives CDR1 SGHRS, CDR2 YFSETQ. CDR3 amino acids: CASSISAGTGLETQYF. The CDR3 region has the DNA TGCGCCAGCAGTATATCAGCCGGGACAGGGCTTGAGACCCAGTACTTC.

V and J are TRBV9 and TRBJ2-2; TRBD2 aligns across 8 bases. The junction had 13 bases not matched to a gene; V was cut back by 3 bases and J by 9 bases. Germline CDR1 and CDR2: SGDLS and YYNGEE. The CDR3 consists of 16 residues. For the CDR3, the DNA is TGTGCCAGCAGCGCCCAACTACCAAGCGGGGGACGGGAGCTGTTTTTT. This encodes CASSAQLPSGGRELFF.

This clonotype occurred a few times. The chain employs TRBV14 and TRBJ2-5, with 9 bases identical to TRBD2. This CDR3 contains 14 residues. After removal of 4 bases from V and 4 bases from J, the junction contained 4 bases not matched to a gene. Looked up from germline, CDR1 is SGHDN and CDR2 is FVKESK. The CDR3 loop is CASSPRLAAETQYF. DNA of the CDR3: TGTGCCAGCAGCCCCCGACTAGCGGCAGAGACCCAGTACTTC. The whole variable domain, remainder taken from reference TRBV14 and TRBJ2-5, is EAGVTQFPSHSVIEKGQTVTLRCDPISGHDNLYWYRRVMGKEIKFLLHFVKESKQDESGMPNNRFLAERTGGTYSTLKVQPAELEDSGVYFCASSPRLAAETQYFGPGTRLLVL.

CDR3 sequence (DNA): TGTGCCAGCAGCTTACGAAGTCAGCAAGGGGTCGGGACCCAGTACTTC. This translates into CASSLRSQQGVGTQYF. The chain couples TRBV7-9 to TRBJ2-5, with D perhaps matching TRBD1 (5 bases). CDR1 is SEHNR and CDR2 is FQNEAQ in the germline V gene (reference sequence). This CDR3 is built from 16 residues. Deletions cut 2 bases from V and 7 bases from J, with 20 bases between.

This chain links TRBV7-9 with TRBJ2-7; 8 bases line up with TRBD2. The CDR3 is 15 amino acids. Germline assignment: CDR1 SEHNR and CDR2 FQNEAQ (reference sequence). J gave up 5 bases and V 2 bases, and 8 bases lay outside the gene matches. The CDR3 bases are TGTGCCAGCAGCTTACCGCGGGGGGCCTTAGACGAGCAGTACTTC. It yields the protein CASSLPRGALDEQYF.

This clonotype was seen a handful of times. The chain employs TRBV6-5 and TRBJ1-2, with D possibly being TRBD1 (6 bases). Trimming pared 6 bases from V and 9 bases from J, leaving 23 bases between. The CDR3 has 15 amino acids. Germline values: CDR1 MNHEY, CDR2 SVGAGI. The DNA of the CDR3 is TGTGCCAGCAGCACCCTATTGCGGGGGGCTAAGCGCTACACCTTC. Residues: CASSTLLRGAKRYTF.

The V and J genes are TRBV2 and TRBJ1-4, with TRBD1 matching 7 bases. V shed 6 bases, J shed 5 bases, and the junction held 12 bases outside the gene matches. This CDR3 is 16 amino acids long. The germline V gene has CDR1 SNHLY and CDR2 FYNNEI. The CDR3 spells CASRGMSGGTNEKLFF. DNA of the CDR3: TGTGCCAGCAGGGGAATGTCAGGGGGGACCAATGAAAAACTGTTTTTT.

This clonotype showed up just a few times. The rearrangement links TRBV9 to TRBJ2-1, with D perhaps matching TRBD1 or TRBD2 (6 bases each). V lost 0 bases and J lost 4, with 14 bases in between. This CDR3 has 16 amino acids. Germline V gene lookup returns CDR1 SGDLS and CDR2 YYNGEE. The CDR3 region is CASSVEVGGGYNEQFF. The CDR3 bases are TGTGCCAGCAGCGTAGAGGTGGGGGGCGGGTACAATGAGCAGTTCTTC.

CDR3 nucleotide sequence: TGTGCCAGCAGTCGAGGACAGGGCTATTATCAGCCCCAGCATTTT. This sequence encodes CASSRGQGYYQPQHF. The chain couples TRBV12-3 or TRBV12-4 to TRBJ1-5; 8 bases line up with TRBD1. This CDR3 region has 15 residues. Germline trimming cut 5 bases from V and 5 bases from J; bases unmatched to any gene: 8.

The chain recombines TRBV12-3 or TRBV12-4 with TRBJ2-3, with a tentative D call TRBD1 (5 bases). V dropped 5 bases and J dropped 3 bases, with 12 bases sitting between them. The CDR3 length is 14 residues. CDR3 loop: CASSLIGATDTQYF. CDR3 bases: TGTGCCAGCAGTCTAATAGGGGCGACAGATACGCAGTATTTT.